Given below is one T cell receptor beta chain in context. This specimen comes from a study of blood T cells in healthy people across ages. Germline V gives CDR1 SGHRS, CDR2 YFSETQ. Trimming removed 2 bases from V and 10 bases from J, with 22 bases in between. The CDR3 is 16 amino acids. Alongside a J-beta primer mix, a sample-barcoded 5' primer served in a second PCR lasting roughly 7 to 11 cycles. MiXCR, run by TCRdb on the 5' RACE reads, gives a single entry per CDR3 protein. The profile shows 630,000 or so distinct CDR3 sequences, approximately 30% of them singletons. Samples each had at least 5.5 micrograms of total RNA extracted.

The rearrangement links TRBV5-1 to TRBJ2-1; D not certain. The TCR was taken from a woman of 80 years or more in good health. The sample comprised blood. CDR3 DNA: TGCGCCAGCAGCTTAGGGAAGACTTCCTCCTCCAAAGAGCAGTTCTTC. As protein: CASSLGKTSSSKEQFF.